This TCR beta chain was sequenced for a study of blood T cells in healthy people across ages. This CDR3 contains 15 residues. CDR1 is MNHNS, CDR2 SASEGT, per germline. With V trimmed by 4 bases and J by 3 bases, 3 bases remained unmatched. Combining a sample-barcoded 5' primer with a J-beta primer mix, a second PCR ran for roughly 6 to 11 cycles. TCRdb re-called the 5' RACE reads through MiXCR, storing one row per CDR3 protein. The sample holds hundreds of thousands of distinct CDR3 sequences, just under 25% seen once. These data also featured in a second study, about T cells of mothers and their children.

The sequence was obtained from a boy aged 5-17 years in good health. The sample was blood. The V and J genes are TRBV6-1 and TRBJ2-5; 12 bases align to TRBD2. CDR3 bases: TGTGCCAGCAGTGCTTGGACTAGCGGGGAAGAGACCCAGTACTTC. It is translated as CASSAWTSGEETQYF.